This record concerns one T cell receptor (beta chain) sequence. Original processing notes: Estimated nucleated cell counts came from reference gene primer amplification. Only in-frame clones appear in the TCRdb table, and some are missing; sequencing was by immunoSEQ multiplex PCR. V and J calls and clone size are copied from that table; D and trimming were computed from the DNA. The sample contains fewer than 300,000 clones, 82% of which appear only once. The data belong to a study of blood T cell repertoires in COVID-19. In the study overall: Sites across the United States, Italy and Spain contributed samples from acute and convalescent COVID-19. From T cells, B-cell-depleted T cells, or PBMCs came the material, which was cDNA or gDNA.

Germline CDR1 MRHNA, CDR2 SNTAGT. The CDR3 covers 14 residues. The V gene lost 4 bases and the J gene lost 8 bases, with 12 bases spanning the gap. This clonotype was sampled from a woman aged 18-29 years with acute or convalescent COVID-19. V gene TRBV6-4 combines with J gene TRBJ1-6; D gene unclear. Specimen: peripheral blood. The CDR3 reads CASSAGFADSPLHF. The CDR3 DNA reads as TGTGCCAGCAGTGCGGGATTCGCCGATTCACCCCTCCACTTT.